These 23 T cell receptor beta chains originate from one sample sequenced in a study of T-cell reconstitution after alpha-beta-depleted transplantation in children. Construction of the TCRbeta library involved unique molecular identifiers. TCRdb re-called the PCR reads with MiXCR, one entry per CDR3 protein. The sample has 450,000 to 700,000 distinct CDR3 sequences; about a quarter are singletons. Source: PBMCs, taken before TCRalphabeta/CD19-depleted stem cell transplant. These receptors originate from a boy under three years old with Wiskott-Aldrich syndrome, due to receive a stem cell transplant.

The rearrangement links TRBV29-1 to TRBJ2-5; D perhaps matches TRBD1 (7 bases). This CDR3 is 15 amino acids long. Trimming shortened V by 6 bases and J by 5 bases, and 22 bases separated the two germline ends. CDR1 SQVTM and CDR2 ANQGSEA come from the germline V gene. The chain's CDR3 is CSVARRQGGGETQYF. CDR3 nucleotide sequence: TGCAGCGTCGCCCGTCGACAGGGTGGGGGGGAGACCCAGTACTTC. The full variable domain, completed using reference TRBV29-1 and TRBJ2-5, is SAVISQKPSRDICQRGTSLTIQCQVDSQVTMMFWYRQQPGQSLTLIATANQGSEATYESGFVIDKFPISRPNLTFSTLTVSNMSPEDSSIYLCSVARRQGGGETQYFGPGTRLLVL.

This clonotype was found a few times. The rearrangement links TRBV5-1 to TRBJ2-7; 11 positions agree with TRBD1. The CDR3 has 15 residues. Germline CDR1 reads SGHRS; CDR2 reads YFSETQ. V shed 7 bases, J shed 6 bases, and the junction held 12 bases outside the gene matches. The CDR3 DNA sequence: TGCGCCAGCGGATTAGGGACAGGGGGTTCCGGCGAGCAGTACTTC. Translation gives CASGLGTGGSGEQYF.

This clonotype appeared a few times. This chain uses TRBV29-1 with TRBJ1-2; possible D gene TRBD1, 5 bases. The CDR3 has 11 residues. The germline gives CDR1 SQVTM, CDR2 ANQGSEA. The ends were cut back, 5 bases at V and 8 bases at J, with 12 bases in the middle. The DNA for the CDR3 is TGCAGCGTTCTCGACAGCAACGGCTACACCTTC. This sequence encodes CSVLDSNGYTF.

This clonotype was seen a few times. J is TRBJ2-2 and V is TRBV20-1; TRBD1 matches at 8 bases. The CDR3 totals 16 residues. V shed 1 base, J shed 6 bases, and the junction held 10 bases outside the gene matches. CDR1 DFQATT and CDR2 SNEGSKA come from the germline V gene (reference sequence). CDR3 in DNA: TGCAGTGCTAGAGTTTGGGGTGAACAGGGGGCCGGGGAGCTGTTTTTT. Residues: CSARVWGEQGAGELFF.

The chain has TRBV29-1 and TRBJ2-1, with 12 bases aligning to TRBD2. Germline V CDR1 and CDR2: SQVTM, ANQGSEA. The CDR3 sequence is 15 residues long. After removal of 5 bases from V and 7 bases from J, the junction contained 9 bases not matched to a gene. This CDR3 is CSVQTRTSGKNEQFF. The CDR3 DNA sequence: TGCAGCGTTCAGACCCGGACTAGCGGGAAGAATGAGCAGTTCTTC.

In its sample, this clonotype was seen a few times. The rearrangement joins TRBV5-8 to TRBJ2-7, with TRBD1 as a possible D gene (6 bases). The CDR3 extends over 16 amino acids. Germline values: CDR1 SGHTS, CDR2 YDEGEE. The V and J ends lost 3 bases and 0 bases respectively, with 16 bases between them. CDR3 loop: CASSSGWRTVSYEQYF. The CDR3 coding sequence is TGTGCCAGCAGCTCCGGGTGGAGGACAGTCTCCTACGAGCAGTACTTC.

This chain uses TRBV5-6 with TRBJ1-1; the D is unclear. Germline values: CDR1 SGHDT, CDR2 YYEEEE. This CDR3 is built from 11 residues. Trimming cost V 3 bases and J 3 bases, with 3 bases left between them. CDR3 sequence (DNA): TGTGCCAGCAGCTCAGACACTGAAGCTTTCTTT. It encodes CASSSDTEAFF. The full variable domain, its missing parts supplied by reference TRBV5-6 and TRBJ1-1, is DAGVTQSPTHLIKTRGQQVTLRCSPKSGHDTVSWYQQALGQGPQFIFQYYEEEERQRGNFPDRFSGHQFPNYSSELNVNALLLGDSALYLCASSSDTEAFFGQGTRLTVV.

This clonotype has only a few counts. The V and J genes are TRBV7-2 and TRBJ1-1; D may be TRBD1 (5 bases). Trimming shortened V by 3 bases and J by 3 bases, and 8 bases separated the two germline ends. This CDR3 is built from 13 residues. CDR1 and CDR2 (germline): SGHTA, FQGNSA. The CDR3, as DNA: TGTGCCAGCAGCTTTGGGGCCGACACTGAAGCTTTCTTT. It yields the protein CASSFGADTEAFF.

This chain connects TRBV12-3 or TRBV12-4 to TRBJ1-3, with D unclear. Trimming pared 3 bases from V and 1 base from J, leaving 7 bases between. CDR3 length: 14 residues. In DNA form, the CDR3 reads TGTGCCAGCAGTTTCTCGGTTTCTGGAAACACCATATATTTT. Residues: CASSFSVSGNTIYF.

The J gene is TRBJ2-1, the V gene TRBV5-1; possible D gene TRBD1, 5 bases. Trimming cost V 4 bases and J 10 bases, with 15 bases left between them. CDR1 is SGHRS and CDR2 is YFSETQ in the germline V gene. The CDR3 runs to 13 residues. CDR3 region: CASSPSAGLEQFF. Here the CDR3 DNA reads TGCGCCAGCAGCCCCTCCGCAGGGCTGGAGCAGTTCTTC.

This chain connects TRBV7-2 to TRBJ2-5; D is uncertain. The CDR3 has 16 amino acids. V lost 3 bases, J lost 4 bases, and 18 bases lay in between. Per the germline V gene, CDR1 is SGHTA and CDR2 is FQGNSA. CDR3 in amino acids: CASSLNSGPKGETQYF. The CDR3 DNA follows: TGTGCCAGCAGCTTGAATTCGGGTCCAAAAGGAGAGACCCAGTACTTC.

This clonotype came up a few times. This sequence joins TRBV5-1 and TRBJ2-1; D ambiguous. Germline CDR1 reads SGHRS; CDR2 reads YFSETQ. The V end was cut by 0 bases, the J end by 9 bases, with 19 bases between. The CDR3 consists of 16 residues. The CDR3 spells CASSLDAERGFGEQFF. The CDR3 DNA sequence: TGCGCCAGCAGCTTGGATGCGGAGAGAGGATTTGGTGAGCAGTTCTTC.

Only a few counts were recorded for this clonotype. The rearrangement links TRBV4-1 to TRBJ2-5, with 7 nucleotides matching TRBD2. The CDR3 is made up of 15 amino acids. In germline, CDR1 is MGHRA, CDR2 YSYEKL. Trimming took 1 base from V and 3 from J; bases not matched to a gene: 5. CDR3 DNA sequence: TGCGCCAGCAGCCAAGTGGGAGCGGGGAAAGAGACCCAGTACTTC. This translates into CASSQVGAGKETQYF.

This chain uses TRBV19 with TRBJ1-4; tentative D call: TRBD1 (5 bases). Trimming shortened V by 3 bases and J by 15 bases, and 11 bases separated the two germline ends. This CDR3 is built from 11 residues. CDR1 is LNHDA, CDR2 SQIVND, per germline (reference sequence). CDR3 nucleotides: TGTGCCAGTAGTATTCGCCGGGACTTGTTTTTT. Translating it yields CASSIRRDLFF. The full variable domain, its missing parts supplied by reference TRBV19 and TRBJ1-4, is DGGITQSPKYLFRKEGQNVTLSCEQNLNHDAMYWYRQDPGQGLRLIYYSQIVNDFQKGDIAEGYSVSREKKESFPLTVTSAQKNPTAFYLCASSIRRDLFFGSGTQLSVL.

The chain uses TRBV28 and TRBJ2-1; D may be TRBD1 or TRBD2 (5 bases each). Germline CDR1 is MDHEN and CDR2 is SYDVKM. There are 13 residues in the CDR3. V lost 5 bases to trimming and J lost 8 bases, with 13 bases between them. The CDR3 DNA sequence: TGTGCCAGCAGTCTTACCCGAGGGGATGAGCAGTTCTTC. Amino acids: CASSLTRGDEQFF.

J is TRBJ1-2 and V is TRBV18, with a tentative D call TRBD1 (6 bases). The CDR3 sequence is 15 residues long. Germline values: CDR1 KGHSH, CDR2 LQKENI. Trimming stripped 2 bases from V and 2 bases from J, with 12 bases between. The CDR3 spells CASSPKEGTNYGYTF. The CDR3 DNA follows: TGTGCCAGCTCACCAAAGGAGGGGACAAACTATGGCTACACCTTC.

This clonotype was observed a handful of times. The chain combines TRBV20-1 with TRBJ2-7; 10 nucleotides line up with TRBD2. Germline CDR1 and CDR2: DFQATT and SNEGSKA (reference sequence). This CDR3 contains 12 residues. The CDR3 spells CSVSSGSSEQYF. The CDR3 DNA sequence: TGCAGCGTTTCTAGCGGGAGTAGTGAGCAGTACTTC.

This rearrangement joins TRBV28 to TRBJ2-3; 7 bases align to TRBD2. This CDR3 is 13 amino acids long. V was clipped by 3 bases and J by 13 bases; unmatched bases: 10. The germline gives CDR1 MDHEN, CDR2 SYDVKM. The CDR3 spells CASSFRLAGAEYF. Here the CDR3 DNA reads TGTGCCAGCAGTTTTAGGCTTGCGGGAGCGGAGTATTTT.

This clonotype has more than one count but fewer than ten. The chain joins TRBV11-2 to TRBJ2-7; no reliable D call. The germline gives CDR1 SGHAT, CDR2 FQNNGV. This CDR3 spans 14 amino acids. V lost 6 bases, J lost 4 bases, and 16 bases lay in between. The CDR3 DNA follows: TGTGCCAGCAGGCGGCCGGGTGGGCGATACGAGCAGTACTTC. As protein: CASRRPGGRYEQYF.

This clonotype has more than one count but fewer than ten. The chain joins TRBV11-2 to TRBJ1-3, with TRBD1 matching over 9 bases. The CDR3 is made up of 17 amino acids. The V and J ends lost 5 bases and 0 bases, in that order; junction bases with no gene match: 8. Germline CDR1 and CDR2: SGHAT and FQNNGV. Here the CDR3 reads CASSPPGTGRSGNTIYF. The CDR3 nucleotides are TGTGCCAGCAGCCCCCCCGGGACAGGGCGCTCTGGAAACACCATATATTTT.

The chain employs TRBV20-1 and TRBJ2-7, with 7 bases identical to TRBD2. Germline values: CDR1 DFQATT, CDR2 SNEGSKA (reference sequence). The CDR3 spans 15 residues. V dropped 6 bases and J dropped 3; count of bases not matched to a gene: 14. CDR3 loop: CSATFLAVQFYEQYF. Written as DNA, the CDR3 is TGCAGTGCAACCTTTCTAGCGGTGCAATTCTACGAGCAGTACTTC.

The CDR3: CASSAWEKLFF. As DNA, the CDR3 is TGTGCCAGCAGTGCTTGGGAAAAACTGTTTTTT. The chain combines TRBV25-1 with TRBJ1-4; unclear D gene. The V gene lost 4 bases and the J gene lost 8 bases, with 5 bases spanning the gap. This CDR3 is built from 11 residues. Germline assignment: CDR1 MGHDK and CDR2 SYGVNS.

This clonotype was recorded a few times. This rearrangement joins TRBV7-3 to TRBJ2-2, with TRBD2 as a possible D gene (5 bases). The V gene lost 4 bases and the J gene lost 4 bases, with 7 bases spanning the gap. The CDR3 consists of 13 residues. Germline V gives CDR1 SGHTA, CDR2 FQGTGA. CDR3 sequence reads: CASSSTSTGELFF. The DNA of the CDR3 is TGTGCCAGCAGCTCTACTAGCACCGGGGAGCTGTTTTTT.